The sequence of this TCR beta chain was determined in a study of Graves' ophthalmopathy and Graves' hyperthyroidism (dated by TCRdb to 2017 to 2018). About the study as a whole: Peripheral blood was collected at initial diagnosis, before any treatment. To explore V-J signatures distinguishing ophthalmopathy from hyperthyroidism, a discovery set of more than 95 patients (more than 40 ophthalmopathy, over 55 stable hyperthyroidism) was enrolled. The study used TCR beta repertoire signatures to distinguish Graves' ophthalmopathy from Graves' hyperthyroidism and to predict progression to ophthalmopathy. The roughly 91 discovery patients were randomly divided into training and test sets at a 7:3 ratio. The independent validation cohort included 18 to 20 hyperthyroidism patients plus 17 patients who later progressed from hyperthyroidism to ophthalmopathy. In six or seven hyperthyroidism patients, the T-cell repertoires found in thyroid tissue were compared with those found in blood. In total, approximately 130 blood samples were TCR-sequenced: fewer than 50 ophthalmopathy, under 85 hyperthyroidism and approximately 17 hyperthyroidism-to-ophthalmopathy patients. After sampling, hyperthyroidism patients received methimazole starting at 30 mg daily, and ophthalmopathy patients received high-dose intravenous methylprednisolone.

A patient counted as having stable hyperthyroidism if there was no progression to ophthalmopathy within 18 months of follow-up. The hyperthyroidism patients were 18 to 65 years old and newly diagnosed, with a disease duration of less than 2 months. Anyone with other autoimmune diseases, uncontrolled infections, pregnancy or lactation was excluded from the study. Diagnosis relied on clinical symptoms, serum thyroxine, TRAb, thyroid ultrasound and orbital computed tomography. Using Ficoll-Paque density gradient centrifugation, PBMCs were isolated from about 9.4 ml of fresh peripheral blood. Trizol reagent was used to extract the total RNA, and its quality was then checked on an Agilent 2100 Bioanalyzer. At least ten counts were recorded for this clonotype. Its antigen is still unknown. Within one base of it there is no much larger clone, and no base qualities were kept. For repertoire sequencing, the TCR beta CDR3 regions were amplified from RNA transcripts. The first round was an RT-PCR using HTBI primers with the Qiagen OneStep RT-PCR kit, and this first round was followed by a second-round multiplex PCR, then size selection and purification. Sequencing of the libraries was carried out on an Illumina HiSeq2000 in paired-end mode with 100 bp reads. The published analysis was carried out like this. SOAPnuke was used to process the reads, removing any read that contained adapters or uncalled bases, had a mean Phred below 15, or lacked an exact match to the constant primer or identifier. COPE v1.2.5 was used to merge high-quality paired reads. Each unique nucleotide sequence was defined as a clonotype, and clonotypes were aligned to IMGT TRB V, D and J references with MiTCR v1.1. Analysis was restricted to V-J combinations with a frequency above 0.0001, which covered roughly 99% of repertoires. For each V-J combination, a TCR clonal expansion and chaos score was defined as the ratio of F50 clonal expansion to chaos observed in the TCRdist matrix. Welch's t-statistics and random forest were used to reduce the features to roughly 14 V-J combinations, which were then used as input to a naive Bayes classifier. Thyroid-blood repertoire similarity was quantified with the Morisita-Horn index. Using fastp at Q25 and MiXCR, TCRdb reprocessed the public reads and kept productive beta chains. Each record represents a unique CDR3 protein, reported with the most common genes and DNA among its rows. In this record, the V and J calls reflect TCRdb's handling and not the investigators' own analysis. This sample comprises some 410,000 distinct CDR3 sequences, 20% to 25% of them detected only once. The ten most abundant clones make up 3% of the sample.

What the research found in general, with its limitations: Among expanded thyroid clonotypes with frequency above 0.001, most also showed up in blood, which suggests that blood repertoires may reflect the thyroid immune response. Sample size was not predetermined statistically, and investigators were not blinded to group allocation. The 13-signature model separated ophthalmopathy from stable hyperthyroidism with around 90% sensitivity and about 84% specificity in cross-validation, and 80%/75% in the test set. In validation, the model predicted ophthalmopathy progression with about 71% sensitivity and less than 80% specificity; fewer than 15 predicted patients were CT-confirmed with GO in a median of approximately six months.

Sample: peripheral blood. This receptor was identified in a woman in her late teens or twenties with stable Graves' hyperthyroidism. Donor details come from another sample of the same person, matched by shared clones.

The DNA is as follows: TGTGCCAGCAGTCGTGCGGACGGTGGGACCGGGGAGACCCAGTACTTC. It translates as CASSRADGGTGETQYF. This receptor chain uses TRBV6-1 and TRBJ2-5; the D element could tentatively be TRBD1 or TRBD2, as 5 bases agree for each. The junction shows trimming of 5 bases on V and 5 bases on J, plus 21 bases between the germline ends. CDR3 length: 16 amino acids, cysteine to phenylalanine. The only DNA kept is the CDR3, 48 bases in frame from the first base. The germline V gene specifies MNHNS as CDR1 and SASEGT as CDR2.